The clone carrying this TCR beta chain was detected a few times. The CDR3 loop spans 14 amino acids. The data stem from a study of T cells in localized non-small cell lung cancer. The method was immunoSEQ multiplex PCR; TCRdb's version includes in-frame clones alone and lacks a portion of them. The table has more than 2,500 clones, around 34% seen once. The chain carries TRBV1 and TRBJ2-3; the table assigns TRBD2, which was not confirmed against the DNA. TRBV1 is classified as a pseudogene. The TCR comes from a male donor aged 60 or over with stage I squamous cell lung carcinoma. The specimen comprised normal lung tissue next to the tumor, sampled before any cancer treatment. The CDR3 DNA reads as TGCGCCAGCAGCCAAGGGGAGGGTTGGGATACGCAGTATTTT. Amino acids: CASSQGEGWDTQYF.